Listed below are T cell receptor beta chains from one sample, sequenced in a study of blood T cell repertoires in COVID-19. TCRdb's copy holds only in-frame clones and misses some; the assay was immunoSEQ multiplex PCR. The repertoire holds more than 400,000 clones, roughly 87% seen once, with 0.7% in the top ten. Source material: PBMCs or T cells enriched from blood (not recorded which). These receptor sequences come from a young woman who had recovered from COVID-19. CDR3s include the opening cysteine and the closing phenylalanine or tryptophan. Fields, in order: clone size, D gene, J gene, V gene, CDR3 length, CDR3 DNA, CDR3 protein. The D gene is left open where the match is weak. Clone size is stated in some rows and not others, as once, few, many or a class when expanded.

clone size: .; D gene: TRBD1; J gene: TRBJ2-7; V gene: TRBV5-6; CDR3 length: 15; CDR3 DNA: TGTGCCAGCAGCTTCGGAGGGACAGGGGGCTACGAGCAGTACTTC; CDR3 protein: CASSFGGTGGYEQYF
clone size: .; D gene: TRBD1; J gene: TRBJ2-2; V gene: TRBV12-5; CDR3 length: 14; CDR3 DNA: TGTGCTAGTTGGACAGGGGATTACACCGGGGAGCTGTTTTTT; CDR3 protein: CASWTGDYTGELFF
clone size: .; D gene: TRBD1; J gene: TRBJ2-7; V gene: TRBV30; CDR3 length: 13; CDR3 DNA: TGTGCCTGGAGCCGGGACAGGGGTGACGAGCAGTACTTC; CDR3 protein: CAWSRDRGDEQYF
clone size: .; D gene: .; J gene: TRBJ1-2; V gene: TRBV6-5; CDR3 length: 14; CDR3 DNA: TGTGCCAGCAGAGATGGACTTTCCACTCAGGGCTACACCTTC; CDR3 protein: CASRDGLSTQGYTF
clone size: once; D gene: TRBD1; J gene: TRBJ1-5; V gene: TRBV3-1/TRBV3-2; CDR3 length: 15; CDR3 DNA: TGTGCCAGCAGCCAAGATTCAACAGGGGGACAGCCCCAGCATTTT; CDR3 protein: CASSQDSTGGQPQHF
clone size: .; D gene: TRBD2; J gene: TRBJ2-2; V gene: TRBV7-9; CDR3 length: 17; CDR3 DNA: TGTGCCAGCAGCTCTCGTAGTGAGCGGGGGGCGACCGGGGAGCTGTTTTTT; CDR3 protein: CASSSRSERGATGELFF
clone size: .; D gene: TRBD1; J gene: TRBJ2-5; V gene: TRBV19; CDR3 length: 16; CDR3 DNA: TGTGCCAGTAGTCGCAACGCCGGGACAGGAGAAGAGACCCAGTACTTC; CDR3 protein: CASSRNAGTGEETQYF
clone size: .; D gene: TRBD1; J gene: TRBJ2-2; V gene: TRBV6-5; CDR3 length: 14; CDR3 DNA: TGTGCCAGCAGGACCGGGACAGGGTCCGGGGAGCTGTTTTTT; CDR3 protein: CASRTGTGSGELFF
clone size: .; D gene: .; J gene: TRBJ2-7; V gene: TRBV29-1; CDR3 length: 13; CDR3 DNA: TGCAGCGTCGCAGACATCTCCCCCTACGAGCAGTACTTC; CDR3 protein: CSVADISPYEQYF
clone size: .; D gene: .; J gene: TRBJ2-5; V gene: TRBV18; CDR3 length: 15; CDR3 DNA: TGTGCCAGCTCACCGGGCGCATCTCAACAAGAGACCCAGTACTTC; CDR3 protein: CASSPGASQQETQYF
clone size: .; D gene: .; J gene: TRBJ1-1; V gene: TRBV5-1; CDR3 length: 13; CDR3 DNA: TGCGCCAGCAGCACCGAGACGGGGACTGAAGCTTTCTTT; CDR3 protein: CASSTETGTEAFF
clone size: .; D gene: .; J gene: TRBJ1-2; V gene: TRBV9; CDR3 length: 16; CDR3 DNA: TGTGCCAGCAGCGGAAACCCGACGGGACAACCATATGGCTACACCTTC; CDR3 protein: CASSGNPTGQPYGYTF
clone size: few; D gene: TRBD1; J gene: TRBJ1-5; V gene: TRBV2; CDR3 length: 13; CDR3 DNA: TGTGCCAGCGGGGGACAGACCAATCAGCCCCAGCATTTT; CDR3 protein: CASGGQTNQPQHF
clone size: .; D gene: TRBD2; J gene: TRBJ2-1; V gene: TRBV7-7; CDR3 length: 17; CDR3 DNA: TGTGCTAGCAGCTTAGCGCTGGACTCCGGGGGGTACAATGAGCAGTTCTTC; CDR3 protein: CASSLALDSGGYNEQFF
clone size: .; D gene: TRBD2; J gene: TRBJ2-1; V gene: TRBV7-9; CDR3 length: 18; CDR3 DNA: TGTGCCAGCAGCCCCGGTGGGACAGCGGGGGGGGTCTACAATGAGCAGTTCTTC; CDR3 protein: CASSPGGTAGGVYNEQFF
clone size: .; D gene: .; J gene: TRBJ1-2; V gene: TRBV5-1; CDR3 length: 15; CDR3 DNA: TGCGCCAGCAGCGACGACAGGAGAAAGGCCTATGGCTACACCTTC; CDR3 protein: CASSDDRRKAYGYTF
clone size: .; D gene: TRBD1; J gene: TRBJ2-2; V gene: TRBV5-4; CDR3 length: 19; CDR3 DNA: TGTGCCAGCAGCTTGGGAGCGGTCAGGGGGCGCGAGGACACCGGGGAGCTGTTTTTT; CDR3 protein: CASSLGAVRGREDTGELFF
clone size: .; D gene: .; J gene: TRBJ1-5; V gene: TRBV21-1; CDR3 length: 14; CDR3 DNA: TGTGCCAGCAGCACCCAGGGTCCCAATCAGCCCCAGCATTTT; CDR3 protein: CASSTQGPNQPQHF
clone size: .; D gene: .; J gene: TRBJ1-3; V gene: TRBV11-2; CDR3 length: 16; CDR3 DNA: TGTGCCAGCAGCTTAGTAGGACGGGGCTCTGGAAACACCATATATTTT; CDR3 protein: CASSLVGRGSGNTIYF
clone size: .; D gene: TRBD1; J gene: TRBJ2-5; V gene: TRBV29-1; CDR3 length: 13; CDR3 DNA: TGCAGCGTTGAAGGGACAGGTGGGAAGACCCAGTACTTC; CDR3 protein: CSVEGTGGKTQYF
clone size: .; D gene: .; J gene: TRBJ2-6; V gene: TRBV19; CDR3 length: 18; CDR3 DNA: TGTGCCAGTAGCCTTCAGGGTGGCTTCGAAGCTGGGGCCAACGTCCTGACTTTC; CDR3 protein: CASSLQGGFEAGANVLTF
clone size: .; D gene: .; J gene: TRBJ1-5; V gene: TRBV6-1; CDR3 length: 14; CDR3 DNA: TGTGCCAGCAGTGAATTCGGGGTGAATCAGCCCCAGCATTTT; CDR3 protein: CASSEFGVNQPQHF
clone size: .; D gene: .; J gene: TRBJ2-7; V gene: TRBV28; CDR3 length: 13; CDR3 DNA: TGTGCCAGCAAGGGGCATCGCTCCTACGAGCAGTACTTC; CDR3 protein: CASKGHRSYEQYF
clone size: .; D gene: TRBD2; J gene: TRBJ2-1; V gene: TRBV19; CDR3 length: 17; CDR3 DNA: TGTGCCAGCCGGGAGGGTAGCGGGGGGGCGCTATACAATGAGCAGTTCTTC; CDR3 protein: CASREGSGGALYNEQFF
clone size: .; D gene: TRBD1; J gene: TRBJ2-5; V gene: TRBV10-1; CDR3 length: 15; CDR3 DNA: TGCGCCAGCAGTGAGCCTACGACAGGGCGCGAGACCCAGTACTTC; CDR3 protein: CASSEPTTGRETQYF
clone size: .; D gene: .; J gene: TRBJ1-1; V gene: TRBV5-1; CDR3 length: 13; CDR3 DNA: TGCGCCAGCAGCTTGGGAGGGCCGCCCGAAGCTTTCTTT; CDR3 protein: CASSLGGPPEAFF
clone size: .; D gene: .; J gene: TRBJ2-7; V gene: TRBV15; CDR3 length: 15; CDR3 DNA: TGTGCCACCAGCAGGCCAGGGGCCAATTTTGTCGAGCAGTACTTC; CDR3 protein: CATSRPGANFVEQYF
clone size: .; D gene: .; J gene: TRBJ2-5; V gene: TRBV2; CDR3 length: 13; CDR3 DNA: TGTGCCAGCAACCAGGACTACCAAGAGACCCAGTACTTC; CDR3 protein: CASNQDYQETQYF
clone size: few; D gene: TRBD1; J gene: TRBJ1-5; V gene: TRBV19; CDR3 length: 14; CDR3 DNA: TGTGCCAGTAGTATCGGGACAGGGAATCAGCCCCAGCATTTT; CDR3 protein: CASSIGTGNQPQHF
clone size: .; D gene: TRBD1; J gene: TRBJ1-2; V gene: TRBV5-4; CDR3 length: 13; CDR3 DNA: TGTGCCAGCAGCTATACAGGGGAAGATGGCTACACCTTC; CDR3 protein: CASSYTGEDGYTF
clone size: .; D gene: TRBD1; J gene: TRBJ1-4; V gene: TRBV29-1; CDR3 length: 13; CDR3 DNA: TGCAGCGTACGGGACAGAGTAAATGAAAAACTGTTTTTT; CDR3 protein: CSVRDRVNEKLFF
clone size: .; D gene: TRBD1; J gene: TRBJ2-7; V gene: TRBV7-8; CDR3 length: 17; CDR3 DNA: TGTGCCAGCAGCTTAGCCGTGATGCTTGGACAGGGAGGCGAGCAGTACTTC; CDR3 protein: CASSLAVMLGQGGEQYF
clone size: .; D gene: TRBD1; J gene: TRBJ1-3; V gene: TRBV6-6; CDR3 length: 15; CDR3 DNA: TGTGCCAGCAGTTTAACAGGGGGCCCTGGAAACACCATATATTTT; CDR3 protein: CASSLTGGPGNTIYF
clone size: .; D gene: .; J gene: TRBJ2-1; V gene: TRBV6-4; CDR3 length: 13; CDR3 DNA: TGTGCCAGCAGTGAAACGCAGGCTGATGAGCAGTTCTTC; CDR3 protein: CASSETQADEQFF
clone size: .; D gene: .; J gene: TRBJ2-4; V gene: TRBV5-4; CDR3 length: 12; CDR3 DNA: TGTGCCAGCAGCTTGGACAGAAACATTCAGTACTTC; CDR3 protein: CASSLDRNIQYF
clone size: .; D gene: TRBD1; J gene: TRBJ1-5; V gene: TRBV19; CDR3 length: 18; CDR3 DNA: TGTGCCAGTAGTCCCCGAAACTGGGACAGAGATAGCAATCAGCCCCAGCATTTT; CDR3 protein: CASSPRNWDRDSNQPQHF
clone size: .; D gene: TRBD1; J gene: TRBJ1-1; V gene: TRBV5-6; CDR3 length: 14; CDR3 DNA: TGTGCCAGCAGCGAGGGACAGATAGGGGCTGAAGCTTTCTTT; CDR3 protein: CASSEGQIGAEAFF
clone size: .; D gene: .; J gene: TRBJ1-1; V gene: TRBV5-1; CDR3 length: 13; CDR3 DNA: TGCGCCAGCAGCGCCGGGAGGAACACTGAAGCTTTCTTT; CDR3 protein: CASSAGRNTEAFF
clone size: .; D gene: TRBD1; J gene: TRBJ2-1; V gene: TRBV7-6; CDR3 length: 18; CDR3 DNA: TGTGCCAGCAGCGGGGGGTACAGGACAGGGTACTCCTACAATGAGCAGTTCTTC; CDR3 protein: CASSGGYRTGYSYNEQFF
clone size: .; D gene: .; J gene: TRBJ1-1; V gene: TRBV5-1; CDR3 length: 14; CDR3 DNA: TGCGCCAGCAGCTTGGATGGGGGCGCGGGTGAAGCTTTCTTT; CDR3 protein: CASSLDGGAGEAFF
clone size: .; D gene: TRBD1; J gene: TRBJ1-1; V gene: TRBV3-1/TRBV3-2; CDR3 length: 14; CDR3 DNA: TGTGCCAGCAGCCTCCGGACAGGAGGGGCTGAAGCTTTCTTT; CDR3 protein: CASSLRTGGAEAFF
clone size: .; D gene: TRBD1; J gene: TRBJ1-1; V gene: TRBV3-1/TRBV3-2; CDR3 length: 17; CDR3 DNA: TGTGCCAGCAGACCCACCGACAGGGGGAAAGTGAACACTGAAGCTTTCTTT; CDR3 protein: CASRPTDRGKVNTEAFF
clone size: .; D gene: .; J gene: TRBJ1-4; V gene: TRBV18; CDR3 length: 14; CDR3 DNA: TGTGCCAGCTCACTCCGGGTTTCTAATGAAAAACTGTTTTTT; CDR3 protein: CASSLRVSNEKLFF
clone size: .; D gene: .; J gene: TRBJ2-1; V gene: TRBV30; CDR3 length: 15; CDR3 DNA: TGTGCCTGGAAGGATGGGCCGTCCTCCTACAATGAGCAGTTCTTC; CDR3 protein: CAWKDGPSSYNEQFF
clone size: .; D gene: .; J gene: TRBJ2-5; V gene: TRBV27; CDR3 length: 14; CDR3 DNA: TGTGCCAGCAGTTTCCGTAGGACAGAAGAGACCCAGTACTTC; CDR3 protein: CASSFRRTEETQYF
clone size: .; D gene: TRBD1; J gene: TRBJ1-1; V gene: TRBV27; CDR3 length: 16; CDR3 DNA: TGTGCCAGCAGTGCCTCCGGGACAGCATTACCCACTGAAGCTTTCTTT; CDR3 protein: CASSASGTALPTEAFF
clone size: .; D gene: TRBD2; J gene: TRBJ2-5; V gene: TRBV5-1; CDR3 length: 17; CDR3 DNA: TGCGCCAGCAGCTTGGCGCGCACTAGCGGGGGGAAAGAGACCCAGTACTTC; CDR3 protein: CASSLARTSGGKETQYF
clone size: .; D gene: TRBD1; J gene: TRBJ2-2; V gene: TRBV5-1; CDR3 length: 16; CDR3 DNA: TGCGCCAGCAGCGCGAACTCACAGGGGGCCGCCGGGGAGCTGTTTTTT; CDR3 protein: CASSANSQGAAGELFF